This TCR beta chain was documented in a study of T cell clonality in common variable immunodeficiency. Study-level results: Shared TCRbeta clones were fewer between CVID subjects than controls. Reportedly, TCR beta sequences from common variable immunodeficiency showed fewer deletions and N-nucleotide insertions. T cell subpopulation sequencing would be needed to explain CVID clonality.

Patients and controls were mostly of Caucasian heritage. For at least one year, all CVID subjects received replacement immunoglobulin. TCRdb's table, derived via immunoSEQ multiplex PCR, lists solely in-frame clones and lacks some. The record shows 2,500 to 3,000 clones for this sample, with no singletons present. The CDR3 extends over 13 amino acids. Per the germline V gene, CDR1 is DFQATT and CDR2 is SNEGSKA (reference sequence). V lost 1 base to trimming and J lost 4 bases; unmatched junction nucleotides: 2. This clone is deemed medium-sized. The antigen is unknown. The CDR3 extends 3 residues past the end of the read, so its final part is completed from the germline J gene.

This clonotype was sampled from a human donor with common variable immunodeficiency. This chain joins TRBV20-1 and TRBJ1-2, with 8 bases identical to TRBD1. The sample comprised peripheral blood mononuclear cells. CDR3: CSARGGTGYGYTF. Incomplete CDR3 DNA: TGCAGTGCTAGAGGAGGGACAGGCTATGGC.